The rows below give T cell receptor beta chains drawn from one sample of a study of cytomegalovirus exposure and HLA in healthy donors. The data were produced by immunoSEQ multiplex PCR, yet TCRdb's version contains in-frame clones alone and is incomplete. The data hold 90,000 to 100,000 clones, with roughly 87% observed a single time. The specimen was PBMCs. The receptors were sampled from a man aged 18 to 35 in good health and CMV-seropositive. Each CDR3 is given with its conserved first and last residue. D genes are given only for firm matches. Only part of the rows carry a size: once, few, many, or a class if the clone is expanded.

>TRBV11-1|-|-|TRBJ2-7
TGTGCCACCCAACTAGATCCGCTCACATCGTCCGAGCAGTACTTC
CATQLDPLTSSEQYF
>TRBV7-9|-|-|TRBJ1-2
TGTGCCAGCGGCAGAGACAGCAACTATGGCTACACCTTC
CASGRDSNYGYTF
>TRBV19|-|-|TRBJ2-5
TGTGCCAGTAGTCGATCGGGGGAGACCCAGTACTTC
CASSRSGETQYF
>TRBV7-2|TRBD1|once|TRBJ1-1
TGTGCCAGCAGCTTAGTCGACAGGGGCACTGAAGCTTTCTTT
CASSLVDRGTEAFF
>TRBV19|-|-|TRBJ2-2
TGTGCCAGTAGTTCCGGGGGGCGTCCGGGCACCGGGGAGCTGTTTTTT
CASSSGGRPGTGELFF
>TRBV10-2|-|few|TRBJ2-7
TGCGCCAGCCGAGCCCCAACCTACGAGCAGTACTTC
CASRAPTYEQYF
>TRBV4-2|TRBD1|-|TRBJ2-2
TGTGCCAGCAGCCAGGGGACAGTAGCGAACACCGGGGAGCTGTTTTTT
CASSQGTVANTGELFF
>TRBV6-5|-|-|TRBJ1-1
TGTGCCAGCAGTTTATCCCGACAATCTGAAGCTTTCTTT
CASSLSRQSEAFF
>TRBV28|TRBD1|-|TRBJ2-5
TGTGCCAGCATGCGGGACAGGGGGTTCCAAGAGACCCAGTACTTC
CASMRDRGFQETQYF
>TRBV2|TRBD2|-|TRBJ2-2
TGTGCCAGCACGGGGGGGACAACCGGGGAGCTGTTTTTT
CASTGGTTGELFF
>TRBV23-1|TRBD1|-|TRBJ2-7
TGCGCCAGCAGTACCAAGCCAAGGGACAGGATACTCTACGAGCAGTACTTC
CASSTKPRDRILYEQYF
>TRBV27|TRBD1|once|TRBJ2-7
TGTGCCAGCAGAAAGACAGGGTTCTCCTACGAGCAGTACTTC
CASRKTGFSYEQYF
>TRBV7-7|TRBD2|-|TRBJ2-2
TGTGCCAGCAGCTTAGCAGCGGGGGCCAACACCGGGGAGCTGTTTTTT
CASSLAAGANTGELFF
>TRBV2|-|-|TRBJ2-5
TGTGCCAGCAGTGAAAGGGGGGGCGCGGAGACCCAGTACTTC
CASSERGGAETQYF
>TRBV27|TRBD1|once|TRBJ2-7
TGTGCCAGCAGTGCTCCGGGACAGGGTTGGTACGAGCAGTACTTC
CASSAPGQGWYEQYF
>TRBV11-2|TRBD1|-|TRBJ2-5
TGTGCCAGCAGCCCATCCGGACAGGACGACGAGACCCAGTACTTC
CASSPSGQDDETQYF
>TRBV5-1|TRBD1|few|TRBJ2-1
TGCGCCAGCAGCACCGGACAGGGGATGGACAATGAGCAGTTCTTC
CASSTGQGMDNEQFF
>TRBV4-1|-|-|TRBJ2-1
TGCGCCAGCAGCACCAGCCGTGGCGGGAACAACAATGAGCAGTTCTTC
CASSTSRGGNNNEQFF
>TRBV5-1|TRBD1|-|TRBJ1-2
TGCGCCAGCAGCCCAAGGGGACAGGGCCCGCTGGGGAACTATGGCTACACCTTC
CASSPRGQGPLGNYGYTF
>TRBV18|-|-|TRBJ1-5
TGTGCCAGCTCACCACAGTCGGGAAAACAGCCCCAGCATTTT
CASSPQSGKQPQHF
>TRBV4-3|TRBD1|-|TRBJ1-2
TGCGCCAGCAGCCAAGGAAACAGGGGAGATTATGGCTACACCTTC
CASSQGNRGDYGYTF
>TRBV12-2|-|-|TRBJ2-7
TGTGCAAGTCGCTCCCCAGGGCTAGCGGATACCTACGAGCAGTACTTC
CASRSPGLADTYEQYF